One and the same sample provided the 30 T cell receptor beta chains below, sequenced in a study of blood T cell repertoires in COVID-19. Here immunoSEQ multiplex PCR was the method, and the copy in TCRdb shows in-frame clones only, minus some. The repertoire has under 250,000 clones, 65% to 90% of them found once; the top ten carry approximately 8.2%. The sequencing input was PBMCs or T cells enriched from blood (not recorded which). The receptors derive from a woman aged 50 to 65 with acute COVID-19.

This chain joins TRBV7-2 and TRBJ2-7; weak D call: TRBD1 (6 bases). The germline V gene has CDR1 SGHTA and CDR2 FQGNSA. The CDR3 is 15 residues long. Deletions cut 5 bases from V and 0 bases from J, with 14 bases between. The DNA of the CDR3 is TGTGCCAGCAGCCAGGGACACTCGAGCTCCTACGAGCAGTACTTC. Translation: CASSQGHSSSYEQYF. Full variable domain (rest looked up from reference TRBV7-2 and TRBJ2-7): GAGVSQSPSNKVTEKGKDVELRCDPISGHTALYWYRQSLGQGLEFLIYFQGNSAPDKSGLPSDRFSAERTGGSVSTLTIQRTQQEDSAVYLCASSQGHSSSYEQYFGPGTRLTVT.

This chain joins TRBV6-5 and TRBJ1-4, with TRBD1 as a possible D gene (6 bases). CDR1 and CDR2 from the germline V gene are MNHEY and SVGAGI. CDR3 length: 15 residues. Between the trimmed V and J ends, which lost 0 bases and 9 bases, there was a span of 14 bases. The DNA for the CDR3 is TGTGCCAGCAGTTACTCTGGGGGCGCCGGTCAAAAACTGTTTTTT. Its translation is CASSYSGGAGQKLFF.

CDR3 residues: CAWSGAGGPQHF. CDR3 DNA: TGTGCCTGGAGTGGGGCCGGGGGGCCCCAGCATTTT. V gene TRBV30 combines with J gene TRBJ1-5, with a weak D call TRBD1 (5 bases). The CDR3 is made up of 12 amino acids. Germline values: CDR1 GTSNPN, CDR2 SVGIG (reference sequence). V was shortened by 1 base and J by 9 bases, with 10 bases between the two germline ends.

This clone was seen just once. This chain uses TRBV6-5 with TRBJ2-7; TRBD1 matches 11 bases. The trim removed 0 bases at V and 10 bases at J, leaving 5 bases unmatched. Germline CDR1 and CDR2: MNHEY and SVGAGI. The CDR3 spans 14 residues. The CDR3, as DNA: TGTGCCAGCAGTTACTCTCGGACAGGGGGCGCTCAGTACTTC. Translating gives CASSYSRTGGAQYF.

The chain uses TRBV19 and TRBJ1-2; tentative D call: TRBD1 (5 bases). Germline loops: CDR1 LNHDA, CDR2 SQIVND (reference sequence). The CDR3 totals 14 residues. The V end was cut by 2 bases, the J end by 4 bases, with 11 bases between. CDR3 DNA sequence: TGTGCCAGTAGTATACCGCCAGGGCGCTATGGCTACACCTTC. It is translated as CASSIPPGRYGYTF. The full variable domain, its missing parts supplied by reference TRBV19 and TRBJ1-2, is DGGITQSPKYLFRKEGQNVTLSCEQNLNHDAMYWYRQDPGQGLRLIYYSQIVNDFQKGDIAEGYSVSREKKESFPLTVTSAQKNPTAFYLCASSIPPGRYGYTFGSGTRLTVV.

The chain uses TRBV7-8 and TRBJ1-6; TRBD1 might be the D (5 bases). Between the trimmed V and J ends, which lost 5 bases and 13 bases, there was a span of 12 bases. Germline V gene sequence: CDR1 SGHVS, CDR2 FQNEAQ. CDR3 length: 12 amino acids. CDR3 nucleotides: TGTGCCAGCAGCCGCAGGGAAAATCCCCTCCACTTT. It codes for CASSRRENPLHF.

A single count supports this clone. J is TRBJ1-1 and V is TRBV4-3; D gene unclear. Germline V CDR1 and CDR2: LGHNA, YSLEER. With 0 bases removed from V and 3 bases from J, the gap between germline ends came to 5 bases. The CDR3 has 13 residues. The CDR3 here is CASSQERHTEAFF. The CDR3 bases are TGCGCCAGCAGCCAAGAGAGGCACACTGAAGCTTTCTTT.

This clone has just one count. V usage is TRBV7-3 and J usage is TRBJ1-5; D gene uncertain. The V end was cut by 8 bases, the J end by 0 bases, with 5 bases between. Germline V lookup: CDR1 SGHTA, CDR2 FQGTGA. The CDR3 runs 12 residues. The CDR3, as DNA: TGTGCCAGCCAATTTAGCAATCAGCCCCAGCATTTT. This gives the protein CASQFSNQPQHF.

A few counts support this clone. The chain is built from TRBV9 and TRBJ2-2; maybe TRBD1 (6 bases). The ends were cut back, 0 bases at V and 3 bases at J, with 12 bases in the middle. The V gene's germline CDR1 is SGDLS and CDR2 YYNGEE. The CDR3 is 16 amino acids. The CDR3: CASSVDPTGDTGELFF. The DNA of the CDR3 is TGTGCCAGCAGCGTAGACCCGACAGGAGACACCGGGGAGCTGTTTTTT.

Only a few counts were recorded for this clone. This sequence joins TRBV19 and TRBJ1-3, with 12 bases identical to TRBD1. V was clipped by 6 bases and J by 6 bases; unmatched bases: 9. Germline V CDR1 and CDR2: LNHDA, SQIVND (reference sequence). This CDR3 spans 16 amino acids. The CDR3 protein is CASSTTGQGAVNTIYF. The CDR3 nucleotides read TGTGCCAGTAGCACAACGGGACAGGGGGCCGTAAACACCATATATTTT.

V gene TRBV27 combines with J gene TRBJ2-6; possibly TRBD2 for D (6 bases). Trimming shortened V by 0 bases and J by 1 base, and 13 bases separated the two germline ends. The germline V gene has CDR1 MNHEY and CDR2 SMNVEV (reference sequence). The CDR3 is 18 residues long. The CDR3 is CASSLSGGRASGANVLTF. As DNA, the CDR3 is TGTGCCAGCAGTTTATCGGGGGGAAGGGCTTCTGGGGCCAACGTCCTGACTTTC.

The gene calls are TRBV16 and TRBJ2-7; D unresolved. Germline lookup yields CDR1 KGHSY and CDR2 FQNENV. This CDR3 has 15 residues. V shed 4 bases and J shed 0 bases, with 13 bases lying between them. The CDR3 protein is CASSPIIQNSYEQYF. The DNA for the CDR3 is TGTGCCAGCAGCCCAATAATCCAGAACTCCTACGAGCAGTACTTC. Combining the CDR3 with reference TRBV16 and TRBJ2-7 gives the whole variable domain GEEVAQTPKHLVRGEGQKAKLYCAPIKGHSYVFWYQQVLKNEFKFLISFQNENVFDETGMPKERFSAKCLPNSPCSLEIQATKLEDSAVYFCASSPIIQNSYEQYFGPGTRLTVT.

The genes are TRBV5-1 and TRBJ1-1, with TRBD1 identical over 7 bases. This CDR3 has 13 amino acids. Trimming took 5 bases from V and 7 from J; bases not matched to a gene: 8. Per germline, CDR1 SGHRS and CDR2 YFSETQ. Here the CDR3 reads CASSPEDRREAFF. In DNA form, the CDR3 reads TGCGCCAGCAGTCCCGAGGACAGGCGTGAAGCTTTCTTT.

In its sample, this clone was seen a few times. The chain has TRBV5-1 and TRBJ2-1, with 7 bases that match TRBD2. Germline CDR1 reads SGHRS; CDR2 reads YFSETQ. With V trimmed by 2 bases and J by 8 bases, 4 bases remained unmatched. This CDR3 has 13 residues. CDR3 coding DNA: TGCGCCAGCAGCTTAGCGGGAAGATATGAGCAGTTCTTC. It is translated as CASSLAGRYEQFF.

The rearrangement links TRBV5-4 to TRBJ2-3; D unresolved. The CDR3 covers 16 residues. The V end was cut by 0 bases, the J end by 2 bases, with 13 bases between. The germline V gene has CDR1 SGHNT and CDR2 YYREEE (reference sequence). This chain's CDR3 is CASSLVLESDTDTQYF. The CDR3 region has the DNA TGTGCCAGCAGCTTGGTTCTGGAAAGCGACACAGATACGCAGTATTTT. The full variable domain, completed using reference TRBV5-4 and TRBJ2-3, is ETGVTQSPTHLIKTRGQQVTLRCSSQSGHNTVSWYQQALGQGPQFIFQYYREEENGRGNFPPRFSGLQFPNYSSELNVNALELDDSALYLCASSLVLESDTDTQYFGPGTRLTVL.

This chain uses TRBV15 with TRBJ2-1; TRBD2 is a possible D gene (6 bases). From germline, CDR1 is LNHNV and CDR2 YYDKDF (reference sequence). This CDR3 is built from 15 residues. With 0 bases removed from V and 12 bases from J, the gap between germline ends came to 18 bases. The CDR3 loop reads CATSRDLGQGGAQFF. The CDR3 DNA is TGTGCCACCAGCAGAGATCTAGGGCAGGGAGGCGCGCAGTTCTTC. The whole variable domain, filled in from reference TRBV15 and TRBJ2-1, reads DAMVIQNPRYQVTQFGKPVTLSCSQTLNHNVMYWYQQKSSQAPKLLFHYYDKDFNNEADTPDNFQSRRPNTSFCFLDIRSPGLGDTAMYLCATSRDLGQGGAQFFGPGTRLTVL.

The chain is built from TRBV5-4 and TRBJ2-5, with a tentative D call TRBD2 (6 bases). V was cut by 1 base and J by 1 base, with 8 bases left in between. The CDR3 covers 14 residues. Per the germline V gene, CDR1 is SGHNT and CDR2 is YYREEE (reference sequence). CDR3 coding DNA: TGTGCCAGCAGCTTGCGTAGCGGCCAAGAGACCCAGTACTTC. Encoded protein: CASSLRSGQETQYF.

The sample holds a few counts of this clone. The chain carries TRBV13 and TRBJ1-1, with D uncertain. This CDR3 is 11 amino acids long. Germline lookup yields CDR1 PRHDT and CDR2 FYEKMQ (reference sequence). The V gene lost 3 bases and the J gene lost 7 bases, with 6 bases spanning the gap. The CDR3 region is CASSFSNEAFF. In DNA form, the CDR3 reads TGTGCCAGCAGCTTTAGTAATGAAGCTTTCTTT.

The CDR3 DNA reads TGTGCCAGCAGCGCCGGACTAGTAATAGTTGGGCAGTACTTC. Residues: CASSAGLVIVGQYF. The gene calls are TRBV5-5 and TRBJ2-7, with 7 bases fitting TRBD2. CDR1 and CDR2 (germline): SGHKS, YYEKEE (reference sequence). The CDR3 contains 14 residues. Trimming removed 4 bases from V and 9 bases from J; junction bases left unmatched: 13.

The gene calls are TRBV19 and TRBJ1-2; perhaps TRBD1 as D (5 bases). Germline V gives CDR1 LNHDA, CDR2 SQIVND (reference sequence). The V gene lost 7 bases and the J gene lost 8 bases, with 14 bases spanning the gap. This CDR3 has 12 amino acids. CDR3 nucleotides: TGTGCCAGTATTCGGGGGGACGCGGGCTACACCTTC. The encoded protein is CASIRGDAGYTF.

The J gene is TRBJ1-2, the V gene TRBV7-2; D is possibly TRBD1 (6 bases). The CDR3 contains 14 residues. The germline V gene has CDR1 SGHTA and CDR2 FQGNSA. V was clipped by 1 base and J by 4 bases, with 10 bases between them. The CDR3 nucleotides read TGTGCCAGCAGCTTAGGACAGGCCCTCTATGGCTACACCTTC. Protein: CASSLGQALYGYTF.

This clone has just a few counts. The V and J genes are TRBV5-4 and TRBJ2-5; unclear D gene. V lost 6 bases and J lost 2, with 11 bases in between. This CDR3 has 13 amino acids. Germline V gene sequence: CDR1 SGHNT, CDR2 YYREEE (reference sequence). CDR3 nucleotides: TGTGCCAGCAACCTGGGCCGACAAGAGACCCAGTACTTC. Encoded protein: CASNLGRQETQYF. Supplemented by reference TRBV5-4 and TRBJ2-5, the full variable domain reads ETGVTQSPTHLIKTRGQQVTLRCSSQSGHNTVSWYQQALGQGPQFIFQYYREEENGRGNFPPRFSGLQFPNYSSELNVNALELDDSALYLCASNLGRQETQYFGPGTRLLVL.

The gene calls are TRBV30 and TRBJ2-2, with 8 bases fitting TRBD2. This CDR3 spans 14 amino acids. Germline CDR1 is GTSNPN and CDR2 is SVGIG (reference sequence). Germline trimming cut 1 base from V and 5 bases from J; bases unmatched to any gene: 3. The CDR3 DNA reads as TGTGCCTGGAGTGCCGGGGGGGCAACCGGGGAGCTGTTTTTT. Its translation is CAWSAGGATGELFF.

The rearrangement links TRBV5-4 to TRBJ1-2, with TRBD1 matching 7 bases. In germline, CDR1 is SGHNT, CDR2 YYREEE (reference sequence). Trimming removed 4 bases from V and 7 bases from J; junction bases left unmatched: 10. The CDR3 is 14 amino acids. CDR3 coding DNA: TGTGCCAGCAGCCCAGGGGGGCGCACCCTTGGCTACACCTTC. Protein product: CASSPGGRTLGYTF.

This chain's CDR3 is CASSLQSGEQFF. CDR3 DNA sequence: TGTGCCAGCAGCTTGCAGTCGGGTGAGCAGTTCTTC. The chain is built from TRBV7-3 and TRBJ2-1; D unresolved. Looked up from germline, CDR1 is SGHTA and CDR2 is FQGTGA. V was cut by 3 bases and J by 9 bases, with 9 bases left in between. CDR3 length: 12 amino acids.

This clone came up once. This chain uses TRBV11-2 with TRBJ1-2; possible D gene TRBD1, 5 bases. Germline lookup yields CDR1 SGHAT and CDR2 FQNNGV. The CDR3 runs 17 residues. The V end was cut by 1 base, the J end by 0 bases, with 15 bases between. CDR3 sequence: CASSLGGRANPNYGYTF. The CDR3 DNA is TGTGCCAGCAGCTTAGGTGGCAGGGCCAACCCTAACTATGGCTACACCTTC.

The chain uses TRBV30 and TRBJ2-3; D perhaps matches TRBD2 (5 bases). Germline CDR1 GTSNPN, CDR2 SVGIG (reference sequence). Trimming shortened V by 7 bases and J by 4 bases, and 18 bases separated the two germline ends. This CDR3 spans 14 amino acids. CDR3 bases: TGTGCCTTCCTATCCCGGGGAGTTTCAGATACGCAGTATTTT. Protein sequence: CAFLSRGVSDTQYF.

CDR3 bases: TGTGCCAGCAGCTTTGGGGGGAGGGCAGATACGCAGTATTTT. Its translation: CASSFGGRADTQYF. The V and J genes are TRBV11-2 and TRBJ2-3; 7 nucleotides agree with TRBD2. CDR3 size: 14 residues. Germline V gene sequence: CDR1 SGHAT, CDR2 FQNNGV. Germline trimming cut 3 bases from V and 4 bases from J; bases unmatched to any gene: 4.

This rearrangement joins TRBV6-5 to TRBJ2-1; 7 bases match TRBD2. V dropped 10 bases and J dropped 8; count of bases not matched to a gene: 11. CDR3 length equals 13 residues. The germline V gene has CDR1 MNHEY and CDR2 SVGAGI. CDR3 amino acids: CATGTTGRDEQFF. CDR3 DNA sequence: TGTGCCACGGGGACTACCGGCCGAGATGAGCAGTTCTTC.

This clone was counted between two and nine times. V gene TRBV7-2 combines with J gene TRBJ1-1; D may be TRBD1 (5 bases). Germline V gene lookup returns CDR1 SGHTA and CDR2 FQGNSA. V was cut by 5 bases and J by 0 bases, with 13 bases left in between. This CDR3 spans 15 amino acids. CDR3 loop: CASSPQAQLNTEAFF. The CDR3 nucleotides are TGTGCCAGCAGCCCACAGGCCCAACTGAACACTGAAGCTTTCTTT.